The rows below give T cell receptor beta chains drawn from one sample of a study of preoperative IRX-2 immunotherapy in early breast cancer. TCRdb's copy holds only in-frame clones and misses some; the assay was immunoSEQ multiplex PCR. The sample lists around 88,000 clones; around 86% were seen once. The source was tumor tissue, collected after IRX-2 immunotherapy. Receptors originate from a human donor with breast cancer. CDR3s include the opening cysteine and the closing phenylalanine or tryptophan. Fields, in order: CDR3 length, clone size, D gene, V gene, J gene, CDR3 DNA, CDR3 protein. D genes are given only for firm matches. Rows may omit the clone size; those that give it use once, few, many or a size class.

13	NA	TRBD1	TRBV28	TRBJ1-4	TGTGCCAGCAGCTCTGACAGGGAAGAAAAACTGTTTTTT	CASSSDREEKLFF
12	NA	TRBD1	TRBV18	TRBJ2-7	TGTGCCAGCTCGCCGGGGACAGGCGAGCAGTACTTC	CASSPGTGEQYF
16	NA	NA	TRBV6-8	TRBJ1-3	TGTGCCAGTATACACAGGGTTGGTAGCTTTGAAAACATCATATATTTT	CASIHRVGSFENIIYF
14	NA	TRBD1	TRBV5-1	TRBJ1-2	TGCGCCAGCAGCTCGGGGGACAGTAACTATGGCTACACCTTC	CASSSGDSNYGYTF
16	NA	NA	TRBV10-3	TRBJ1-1	TGTGCCATCAGTGAGTCTTCCCCAGGGTTGAACACTGAAGCTTTCTTT	CAISESSPGLNTEAFF
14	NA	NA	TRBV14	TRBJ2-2	TGTGCCAGCAGCCAGGTCGCGAACACCGGGGAGCTGTTTTTT	CASSQVANTGELFF
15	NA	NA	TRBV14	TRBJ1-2	TGTGCCAGCAGCCAAGAGTCGAGGCCGATCTATGGCTACACCTTC	CASSQESRPIYGYTF
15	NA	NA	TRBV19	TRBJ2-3	TGTGCCAGTAGTATCTGGGGGGCTGGCACAGATACGCAGTATTTT	CASSIWGAGTDTQYF
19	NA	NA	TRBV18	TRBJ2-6	TGTGCCAGCTCATCGAATCGACCGAGTTCTACCTCTGGGGCCAATGTCCTGACTTTC	CASSSNRPSSTSGANVLTF
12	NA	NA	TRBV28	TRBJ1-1	TGTGCCTCCTACAGGGCGGCCACTGAAGCTTTCTTT	CASYRAATEAFF
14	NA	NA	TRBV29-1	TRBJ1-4	TGCAGCGTTATCCAGAGAGGGACTAATAAAAAACTGTTTTTT	CSVIQRGTNKKLFF
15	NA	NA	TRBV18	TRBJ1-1	TGTGCCAGCTCACCACCGGCAGGGCCTAACACTGAAGCTTTCTTT	CASSPPAGPNTEAFF
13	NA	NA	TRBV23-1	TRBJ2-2	TGCGCCAGCAGCTTTGGGGGTACCGGGGAGCTGTTTTTT	CASSFGGTGELFF
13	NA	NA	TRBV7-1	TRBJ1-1	TGTGCCAGCAGCTTAGGACAGAACACTGAAGCTTTCTTT	CASSLGQNTEAFF
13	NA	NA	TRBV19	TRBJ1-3	TGTGCCAGCAACCCAGGGGCTGGAAACACCATATATTTT	CASNPGAGNTIYF
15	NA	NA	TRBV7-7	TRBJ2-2	TGTGCCAGCAGCTTGAATGCACTAGGAGCCGGGGAGCTGTTTTTT	CASSLNALGAGELFF
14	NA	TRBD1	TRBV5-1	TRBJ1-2	TGCGCCAGCAGCTTGACAGGGGAAAACTATGGCTACACCTTC	CASSLTGENYGYTF
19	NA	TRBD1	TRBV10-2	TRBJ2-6	TGCGCCAGCAGGGCCGGGACAGGGGGATCCCACTCTGGGGCCAACGTCCTGACTTTC	CASRAGTGGSHSGANVLTF
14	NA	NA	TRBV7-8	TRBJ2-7	TGTGCCAGCAGCTTATTTGGTGGGGCCTACGAGCAGTACTTC	CASSLFGGAYEQYF
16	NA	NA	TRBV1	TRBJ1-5	TGCGCCAGCAGCCAAGGTTGGGGCAGCCCCAATCAGCCCCAGCATTTT	CASSQGWGSPNQPQHF
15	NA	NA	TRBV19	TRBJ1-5	TGTGCCAGTACCGACTCCGGGGCCAGTAATCAGCCCCAGCATTTT	CASTDSGASNQPQHF
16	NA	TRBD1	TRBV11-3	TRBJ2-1	TGTGCCAGCAGCTCCACCGGGACAGGGTTTTGGAATGAGCAGTTCTTC	CASSSTGTGFWNEQFF
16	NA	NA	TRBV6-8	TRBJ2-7	TGTGCCAGCAGTTACTCAGGGGACTCCTACACGGACGAGCAGTACTTC	CASSYSGDSYTDEQYF
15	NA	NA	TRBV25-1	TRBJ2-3	TGTGCCAGCAGAGGGGAACGGGTGTTCACAGATACGCAGTATTTT	CASRGERVFTDTQYF
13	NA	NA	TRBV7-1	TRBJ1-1	TGTGCCAGCAGCACGGACCGGAACACTGAAGCTTTCTTT	CASSTDRNTEAFF
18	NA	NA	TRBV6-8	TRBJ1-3	TGTGCCAGCAGTTTTGAGGGGAACCCAGTCTCGTCTGGAAACACCATATATTTT	CASSFEGNPVSSGNTIYF
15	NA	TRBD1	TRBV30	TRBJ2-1	TGTGCCTGGAGTATACCGGGACAGGGAAATAATGAGCAGTTCTTC	CAWSIPGQGNNEQFF
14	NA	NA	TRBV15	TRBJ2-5	TGTGCCACCAGTCCCGGGGGCGGGCAAGAGACCCAGTACTTC	CATSPGGGQETQYF
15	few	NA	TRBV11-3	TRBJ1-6	TGTGCCAGCAGCCCGGTAGGGGTCGGTACTTCACCCCTCCACTTT	CASSPVGVGTSPLHF
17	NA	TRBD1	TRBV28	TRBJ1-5	TGTGCCAACAGGGGCCGACAGGGGACACTAAGCAATCAGCCCCAGCATTTT	CANRGRQGTLSNQPQHF
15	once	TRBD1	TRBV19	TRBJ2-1	TGTGCCAGTAGTATTGGGGACAGGGTCTACAATGAGCAGTTCTTC	CASSIGDRVYNEQFF
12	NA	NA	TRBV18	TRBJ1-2	TGTGCCAGCTCACCTGACAGCTATGGCTACACCTTC	CASSPDSYGYTF
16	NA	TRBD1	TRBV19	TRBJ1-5	TGTGCCAGCAACCCGGGACAGGGTGTAGGGAATCAGCCCCAGCATTTT	CASNPGQGVGNQPQHF
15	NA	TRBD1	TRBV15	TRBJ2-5	TGTGCCACCAGCAGAGGTGGGACAGGGGAAGAGACCCAGTACTTC	CATSRGGTGEETQYF
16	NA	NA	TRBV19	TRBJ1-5	TGTGCCACTAGTAATCCAGGGGAATATAGCAATCAGCCCCAGCATTTT	CATSNPGEYSNQPQHF
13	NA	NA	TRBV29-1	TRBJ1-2	TGCAGCGTAAGGACGGACCCGATCCTCGGCTACACCTTC	CSVRTDPILGYTF
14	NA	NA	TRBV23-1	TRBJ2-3	TGCGCCAGCAGCGGGGGTAGCTCGATGGATACGCAGTATTTT	CASSGGSSMDTQYF
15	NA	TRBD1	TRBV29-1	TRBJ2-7	TGCAGCGTACAGGGGGCGTGGACTCCATCCGGAGAGCAGTACTTC	CSVQGAWTPSGEQYF
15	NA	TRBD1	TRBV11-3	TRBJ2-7	TGTGCCAGCAGCCCCCGGACAGGGGGAGGCTACGAGCAGTACTTC	CASSPRTGGGYEQYF
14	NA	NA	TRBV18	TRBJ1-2	TGTGCCAGCTCACTGATGACGGCTAACTATGGCTACACCTTC	CASSLMTANYGYTF
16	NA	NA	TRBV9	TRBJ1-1	TGTGCCAGCAGCGAGGGTTTGCGCAGGATGAACACTGAAGCTTTCTTT	CASSEGLRRMNTEAFF
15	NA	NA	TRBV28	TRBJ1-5	TGTGCCAGCAGTCCTCAGGACGGCCCCAATCAGCCCCAGCATTTT	CASSPQDGPNQPQHF
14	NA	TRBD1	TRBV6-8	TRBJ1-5	TGTGCCAGCAGTTACACAGGGGCAGGACAGCCCCAGCATTTT	CASSYTGAGQPQHF
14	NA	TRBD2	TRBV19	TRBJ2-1	TGTGCCAGTAGTGTAGCGGGAGGTTCCAATGAGCAGTTCTTC	CASSVAGGSNEQFF
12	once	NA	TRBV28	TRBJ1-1	TGTGCCAGCAGTCCCCGGGGAACTGAAGCTTTCTTT	CASSPRGTEAFF
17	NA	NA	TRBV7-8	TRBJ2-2	TGTGCCAGCAGCATGTTGGGGGGCGCTTTGGACACCGGGGAGCTGTTTTTT	CASSMLGGALDTGELFF
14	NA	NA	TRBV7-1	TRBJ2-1	TGTGCCAGCAGCGGGATACAGGGATCCAATGAGCAGTTCTTC	CASSGIQGSNEQFF
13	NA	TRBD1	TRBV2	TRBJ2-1	TGTGCCAGCAGTGCCCTAAAAGACAGGGTAGGGCTCTTC	CASSALKDRVGLF
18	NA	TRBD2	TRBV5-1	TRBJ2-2	TGCGCCAGCAGCTTATACCTGCTAGCGGGAGGGCCAACCGGGGAGCTGTTTTTT	CASSLYLLAGGPTGELFF